Given below is one T cell receptor (beta chain) in context. This sample is part of a study of blood T cell repertoires in COVID-19. V lost 3 bases to trimming and J lost 3 bases, with 6 bases between them. There are 13 residues in the CDR3. Looked up from germline, CDR1 is WNHNN and CDR2 is SYGVQD (reference sequence). The protocol was immunoSEQ multiplex PCR, while the TCRdb copy is restricted to in-frame clones and leaves out a portion. Of about 320,000 clones in the sample, about 91% are singletons; the top ten hold approximately 1.6%. The origin of this receptor is a woman under 40 with COVID-19, enrolled during active disease. This chain links TRBV10-1 with TRBJ1-5; D possibly corresponds to TRBD1 (5 bases). What was sequenced was peripheral blood. This CDR3 is CASSEQVNQPQHF. CDR3 DNA: TGCGCCAGCAGTGAACAGGTCAATCAGCCCCAGCATTTT.